This T cell receptor (beta chain) was identified in a study of tumor-infiltrating lymphocytes in oesophageal squamous cell carcinoma. TCRdb independently ran MiXCR on the PCR reads; one entry per CDR3 protein. The table has about 22,000 distinct CDR3 sequences, approximately 34% seen once. Trimming at V came to 9 bases and at J to 13 bases, leaving 17 bases not matched to a gene. Germline loops: CDR1 MNHEY, CDR2 SVGEGT. This CDR3 contains 15 residues. The sample was esophageal tumor tissue. This clonotype was obtained from a female donor with esophageal squamous cell carcinoma. The V call is TRBV6-2 or TRBV6-3, the J call TRBJ2-4; TRBD1 matches 11 bases. CDR3 coding DNA: TGTGCCAGAAGCGGCCGGGACAGGGGGGACAGGACGCAGTACTTC. Translated, it gives CARSGRDRGDRTQYF.